The present T cell receptor beta chain was sequenced within a study of blood T cells in healthy people across ages. In this sample, this clonotype turned up many times. The V and J ends lost 3 bases and 7 bases respectively, with 13 bases between them. The germline V gene has CDR1 MDHEN and CDR2 SYDVKM. There are 14 residues in the CDR3. Sample-barcoded 5' priming and a J-beta primer mix drove a second PCR of 7 to 11 cycles. TCRdb reprocessed the 5' RACE reads via MiXCR and lists one record per CDR3 protein. The data hold roughly 1,000,000 distinct CDR3 sequences, with under 30% observed a single time. A further study also used this sample, focusing on T cells of mothers and their children. That study adds: T cell clones that were persistent and microchimeric went undetected.

Sequencing was carried out using blood. V is TRBV28 and J is TRBJ1-5; a weak D match, TRBD1 (6 bases). The sequence was obtained from a girl aged 2 to 9 in good health. CDR3: CASSFPGAGQPQHF. CDR3 nucleotides: TGTGCCAGCAGTTTCCCGGGGGCTGGACAGCCCCAGCATTTT.